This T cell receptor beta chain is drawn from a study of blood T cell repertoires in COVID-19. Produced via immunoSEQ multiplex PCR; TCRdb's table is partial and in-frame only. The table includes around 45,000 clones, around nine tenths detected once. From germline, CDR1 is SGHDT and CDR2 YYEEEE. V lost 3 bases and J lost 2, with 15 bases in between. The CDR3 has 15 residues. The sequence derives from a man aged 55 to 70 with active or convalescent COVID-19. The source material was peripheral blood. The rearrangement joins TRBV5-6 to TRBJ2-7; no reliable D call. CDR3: CASSSTPTRTYEQYF. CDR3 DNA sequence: TGTGCCAGCAGCTCGACACCCACTCGAACCTACGAGCAGTACTTC.